This section outlines one TCR beta chain sequence together with its context. Its antigen is undetermined. These data are taken from a study of T cell repertoires in cytomegalovirus infection. In the study overall: From public TCR beta signatures came an indication of both CMV infection and matching HLA type. Study-level points and caveats: Totalled public TCR beta family frequency picked out people who carried CMV plus the relevant HLA. HLA-C-restricted CMV clonotypes gave the most frequent clonotype in two of eight donors.

MiXCR, run by TCRdb on the reads, gives a single entry per CDR3 protein. The sample carries roughly 600,000 distinct CDR3 sequences, approximately 25% recorded once. Germline lookup yields CDR1 MNHNS and CDR2 SASEGT. This CDR3 comprises 15 residues. V gave up 4 bases and J gave up 4 bases; unmatched junction bases: 6. Sequences were obtained from CD8+ T cells from PBMCs. This receptor was obtained from a human donor in good health (CMV status not recorded). Some clones in this sample may be carry-over from other donors' samples. The V gene is TRBV6-1, the J gene TRBJ2-2, with 7 bases that match TRBD2. CDR3 amino acids: CASSGGGLGTGELFF. CDR3 DNA sequence: TGTGCCAGCAGTGGGGGAGGGTTGGGCACCGGGGAGCTGTTTTTT.